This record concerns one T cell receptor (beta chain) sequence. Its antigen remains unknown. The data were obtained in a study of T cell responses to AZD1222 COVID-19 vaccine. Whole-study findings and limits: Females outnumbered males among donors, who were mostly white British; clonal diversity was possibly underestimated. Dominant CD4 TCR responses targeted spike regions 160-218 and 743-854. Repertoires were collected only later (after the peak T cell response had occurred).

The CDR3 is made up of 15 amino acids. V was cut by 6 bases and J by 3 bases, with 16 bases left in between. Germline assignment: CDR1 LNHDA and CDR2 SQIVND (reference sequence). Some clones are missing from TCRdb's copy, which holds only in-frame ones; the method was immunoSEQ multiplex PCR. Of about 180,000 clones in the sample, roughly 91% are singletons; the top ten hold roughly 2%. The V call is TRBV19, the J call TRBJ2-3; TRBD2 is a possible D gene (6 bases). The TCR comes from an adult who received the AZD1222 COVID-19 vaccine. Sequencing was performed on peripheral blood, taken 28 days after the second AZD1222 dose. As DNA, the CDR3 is TGTGCCAGTAGCCTCCGCCGGGGAGGTACAGATACGCAGTATTTT. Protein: CASSLRRGGTDTQYF. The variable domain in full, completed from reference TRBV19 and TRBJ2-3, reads DGGITQSPKYLFRKEGQNVTLSCEQNLNHDAMYWYRQDPGQGLRLIYYSQIVNDFQKGDIAEGYSVSREKKESFPLTVTSAQKNPTAFYLCASSLRRGGTDTQYFGPGTRLTVL.